Many counts were recorded for the clone carrying this TCR beta chain. What it recognizes is unknown. The TCR beta CDR3 regions underwent amplification using RNA transcripts as the source. During a first-round RT-PCR of the TCR CDR3, the HTBI primer set was used. TCRdb independently ran MiXCR on the multiplex PCR reads; one entry per CDR3 protein. The table lists 530,000 or so distinct CDR3 sequences, around 22% of them singletons. The entry originates in a study of T cells in Graves' hyperthyroidism and ophthalmopathy. Study background: The blood sample was taken at first diagnosis, before treatment began.

General study points: In simple terms, a model built on 13 V-J features told ophthalmopathy apart from stable hyperthyroidism.

The sample taken for sequencing was blood. The receptor's source is a woman in her twenties or thirties with Graves' ophthalmopathy.

CDR3 residues: CASSIGGVPLDYGYTF. CDR3 bases: TGTGCCAGCAGCATCGGTGGGGTACCGCTGGACTATGGCTACACCTTC. The V gene is TRBV9, the J gene TRBJ1-2; D gene ambiguous. V lost 4 bases and J lost 3, with 19 bases in between. The germline CDR1 and CDR2 sequences are SGDLS and YYNGEE. This CDR3 region has 16 residues.